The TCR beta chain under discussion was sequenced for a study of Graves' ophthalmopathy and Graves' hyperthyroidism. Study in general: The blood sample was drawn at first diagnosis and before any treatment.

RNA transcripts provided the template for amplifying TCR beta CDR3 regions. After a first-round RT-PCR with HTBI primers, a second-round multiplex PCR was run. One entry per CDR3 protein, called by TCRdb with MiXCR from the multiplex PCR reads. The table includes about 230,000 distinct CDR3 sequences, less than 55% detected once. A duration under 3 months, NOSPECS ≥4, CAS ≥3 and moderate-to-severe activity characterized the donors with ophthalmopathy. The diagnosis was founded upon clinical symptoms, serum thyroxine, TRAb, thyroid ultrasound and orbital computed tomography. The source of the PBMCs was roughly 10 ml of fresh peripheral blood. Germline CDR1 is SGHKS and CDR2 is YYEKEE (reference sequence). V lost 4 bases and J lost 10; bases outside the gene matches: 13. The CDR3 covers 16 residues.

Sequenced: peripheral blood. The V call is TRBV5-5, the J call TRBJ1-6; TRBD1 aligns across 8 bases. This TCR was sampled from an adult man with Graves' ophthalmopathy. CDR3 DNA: TGTGCCAGCAGCGATGCCCTCCGGGACAGGTTCTCACCCCTCCACTTT. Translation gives CASSDALRDRFSPLHF.